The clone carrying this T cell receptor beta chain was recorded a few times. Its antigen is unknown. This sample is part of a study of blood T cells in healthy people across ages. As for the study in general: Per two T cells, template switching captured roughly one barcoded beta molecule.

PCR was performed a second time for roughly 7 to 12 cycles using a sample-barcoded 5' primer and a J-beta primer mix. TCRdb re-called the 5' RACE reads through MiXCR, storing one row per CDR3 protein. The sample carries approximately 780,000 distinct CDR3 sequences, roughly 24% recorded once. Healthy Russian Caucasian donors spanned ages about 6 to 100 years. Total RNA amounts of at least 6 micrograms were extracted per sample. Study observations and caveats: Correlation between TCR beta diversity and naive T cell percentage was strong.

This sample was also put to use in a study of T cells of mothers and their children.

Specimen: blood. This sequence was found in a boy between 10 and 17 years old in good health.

CDR3 loop: CASSSYPRGAGGNYGYTF. The DNA for the CDR3 is TGTGCCAGCAGCTCCTACCCGAGGGGGGCAGGGGGCAACTATGGCTACACCTTC. This chain links TRBV7-2 with TRBJ1-2, with 8 bases aligning to TRBD1. V was clipped by 4 bases and J by 2 bases; unmatched bases: 15. Germline V lookup: CDR1 SGHTA, CDR2 FQGNSA. This CDR3 region has 18 residues.